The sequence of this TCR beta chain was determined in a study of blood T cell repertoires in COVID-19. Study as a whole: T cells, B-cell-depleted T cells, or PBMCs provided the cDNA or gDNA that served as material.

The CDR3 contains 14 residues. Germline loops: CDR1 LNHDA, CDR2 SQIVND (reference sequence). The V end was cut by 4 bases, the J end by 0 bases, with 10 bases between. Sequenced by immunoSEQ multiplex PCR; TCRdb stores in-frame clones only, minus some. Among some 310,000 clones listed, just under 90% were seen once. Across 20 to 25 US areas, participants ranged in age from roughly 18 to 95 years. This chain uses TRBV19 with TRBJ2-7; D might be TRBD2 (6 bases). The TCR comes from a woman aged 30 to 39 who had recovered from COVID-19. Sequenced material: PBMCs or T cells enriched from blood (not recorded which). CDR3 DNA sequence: TGTGCCAGTAGTAAGGAGGGTTTCTCCTACGAGCAGTACTTC. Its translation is CASSKEGFSYEQYF. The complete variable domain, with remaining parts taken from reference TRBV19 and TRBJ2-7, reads DGGITQSPKYLFRKEGQNVTLSCEQNLNHDAMYWYRQDPGQGLRLIYYSQIVNDFQKGDIAEGYSVSREKKESFPLTVTSAQKNPTAFYLCASSKEGFSYEQYFGPGTRLTVT.